This T cell receptor beta chain was recovered during a study of CD8 T cells in Susac syndrome. Looking at the study overall: Among the Susac syndrome patients sequenced, about 6 had active disease and about eight were in remission. When their blood was taken, the Susac syndrome patients had either not yet had any therapy, were taking corticosteroids, or were taking intravenous immunoglobulin alone.

Reverse transcription of about 0.5 to 1 ug RNA used random hexamers. An immunoSEQ multiplex PCR amplified TCR beta CDR3 over 54 Vbeta and 13 Jbeta. MiXCR, run by TCRdb on the immunoSEQ multiplex PCR reads, gives a single entry per CDR3 protein. The data show about 120,000 distinct CDR3 sequences, roughly 94% seen once. Sequencing of TCR beta was carried out in blood CD8+ and CD4+ T cells. V lost 0 bases and J 9 bases, leaving 14 bases between the germline ends. This CDR3 has 13 residues. In germline, CDR1 is GTSNPN, CDR2 SVGIG (reference sequence). The chain carries TRBV30 and TRBJ1-2, with D perhaps matching TRBD1 (6 bases). This sequence was found in a human donor with Susac syndrome. Sequencing input: CD8+ T cells from PBMCs. This CDR3 reads CAWSVPGDYSYTF. CDR3 in DNA: TGTGCCTGGAGTGTACCAGGGGATTATAGCTACACCTTC.